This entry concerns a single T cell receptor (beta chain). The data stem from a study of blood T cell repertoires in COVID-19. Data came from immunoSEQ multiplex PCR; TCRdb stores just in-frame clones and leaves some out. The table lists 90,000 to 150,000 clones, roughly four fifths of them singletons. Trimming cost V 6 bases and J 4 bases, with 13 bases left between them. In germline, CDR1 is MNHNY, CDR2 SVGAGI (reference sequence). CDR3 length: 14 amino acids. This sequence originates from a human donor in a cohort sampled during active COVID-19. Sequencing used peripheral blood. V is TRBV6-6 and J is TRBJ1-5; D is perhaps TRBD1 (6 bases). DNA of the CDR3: TGTGCCAGCAGGCTACAGGGAGGGAATCAGCCCCAGCATTTT. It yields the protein CASRLQGGNQPQHF.